The sequence of this TCR beta chain was determined in a study of human T cells and chemical hapten exposure (dated by TCRdb to the early 2020s). Regarding the research as a whole: For sensitization, 2% DPC in acetone was applied to a 2 cm by 2 cm area of upper inner arm skin. Blood for TCR sequencing was provided by twenty-nine alopecia patients at one to four time points (pre-sensitization, 2, 6 and 24 weeks). Libraries were pooled for sequencing, and per-sample TCR yields varied mainly because of small differences in library volumes within the pool. Blood samples were taken from patients before sensitization (week 0) and at 2, 6 and about 24 weeks after DPC sensitization. Alopecia areata with under or over 50% scalp involvement, alopecia totalis and alopecia universalis were represented in the patient cohort, which was mostly female. Patch testing on the upper back used Finn chambers containing 0.01% DPC, with scoring done after 6 days according to International Contact Dermatitis Research Group standards. The study tracked peripheral blood TCR repertoire changes in vivo during primary and secondary sensitization to the hapten diphenylcyclopropenone (DPC) in alopecia patients. Throughout the study period of roughly 24 weeks, patients also received therapeutic DPC doses to the scalp every week.

In the case of this clonotype: It lacks a known antigen. The record has no base qualities; no much larger clone is one base away.

V ends up 8 bases short and J 15 bases short, with an unmatched junction base count of 16. The CDR3 starts with the cysteine, ends with the phenylalanine, and has 13 residues. The entry retains the CDR3 DNA only, 39 bases that are in frame from base 1. Points the paper makes about the study in general: Compared with pre-sensitization or healthy control sets, expanded TCRs formed significantly more large CDR3 similarity clusters, which is consistent with antigen-driven responses. Because all patients had alopecia, a presumed autoimmune disease, the immune response of the patients might differ from that of healthy individuals. Repeated subsampling changed both the strength of the expansion versus patch-test correlation and the threshold at which the correlation became significant. No change with DPC sensitization was found in the number of TCRs above 1 in 1000 frequency, and no evidence of global repertoire structure alterations was found. Patch test score was positively correlated with the number of PT1 expanded TCRs, with significance at thresholds 8, 16 and 32 but not at 4.

Libraries were constructed by RACE. Sequencing relied on a NextSeq 500. During library preparation, unique molecular identifiers were attached to individual cDNA molecules so that TCRs could be counted in a quantitative, reproducible way. Both TCR alpha and TCR beta chains were sequenced from each blood RNA sample. Per the source publication's procedure: A median of around 100,000 TCRs per sample was observed, with a range of 23,224 to 690,600. V, J and CDR3 annotation of the TCR reads was carried out using the Decombinator software suite. To make PS versus PT1 abundance plots, every sample was subsampled to the same number of TCRs (28,000). TCRs were defined as expanded if absent before sensitization and observed at least eight times at the 2-week time point. Using fastp trimming at Q25 and MiXCR clonotype assembly, TCRdb reanalyzed the public sequencing data and kept in-frame beta chains. Identical CDR3 protein sequences are pooled into one entry, listed with their most common genes and DNA. The V and J calls were not made by the authors but by TCRdb's processing. Within this sample are roughly 100,000 distinct CDR3 sequences, with 10% to 15% of them counted one time only. The ten largest make up 1.6% of the sample.

The sample's time point label, decoded: pre-sensitization, week 0. Taken with the paper, the label for treatment or condition translates to: therapeutic diphenylcyclopropenone sensitization with weekly scalp DPC. Blood at each patch-test visit was drawn before the patch test was applied. To be eligible, patients had to be aged 18 to 70, diagnosed with alopecia and judged suitable for DPC therapy, while pregnant patients were excluded. Unfractionated whole blood was collected in Tempus Blood RNA tubes, and total RNA was extracted from that blood. Recombination linked TRBV12-3 or TRBV12-4 to TRBJ2-1, with 7 middle bases fitting TRBD2. This TCR derives from a woman aged 45-65 years with alopecia areata. Some clones in this sample may be carry-over from other donors' samples. The input for sequencing was whole blood, taken in connection with sensitization to the hapten diphenylcyclopropenone (DPC). CDR3 loop: CASPRTSRTRRFF. In nucleotides, the sequence is TGTGCCAGCCCCCGGACTAGTAGGACCCGTCGGTTCTTC.